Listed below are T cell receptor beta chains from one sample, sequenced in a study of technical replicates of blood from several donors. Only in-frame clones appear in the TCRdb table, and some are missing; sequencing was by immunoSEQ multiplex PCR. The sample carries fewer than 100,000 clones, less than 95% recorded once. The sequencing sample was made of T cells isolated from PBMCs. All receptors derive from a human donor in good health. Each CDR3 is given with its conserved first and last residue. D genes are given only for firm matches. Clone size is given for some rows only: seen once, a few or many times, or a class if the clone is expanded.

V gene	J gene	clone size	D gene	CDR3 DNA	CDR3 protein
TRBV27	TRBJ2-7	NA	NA	TGTGCCAGCAGTTTAGAGGACAGTCGTACGGGGTCCGAGCAGTACTTC	CASSLEDSRTGSEQYF
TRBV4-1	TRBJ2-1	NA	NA	TGCGCCAGCAGTGACTATCGTTTGAGCTCCTACAATGAGCAGTTCTTC	CASSDYRLSSYNEQFF
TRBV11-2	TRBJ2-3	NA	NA	TGTGCCAGCAGCTTCCGCTATATTGGCACAGATACGCAGTATTTT	CASSFRYIGTDTQYF
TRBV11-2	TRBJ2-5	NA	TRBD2	TGTGCCAGCAGCTTTGGGACTAGAACGAATCTAGAGACCCAGTACTTC	CASSFGTRTNLETQYF
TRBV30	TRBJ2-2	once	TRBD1	TGTGCCCAAGGGGGCGGAGATAACACCGGGGAGCTGTTTTTT	CAQGGGDNTGELFF
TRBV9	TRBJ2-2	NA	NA	TGTGCCAGCAGCGAGACGGGAGATAGTGGCACCGGGGAGCTGTTTTTT	CASSETGDSGTGELFF
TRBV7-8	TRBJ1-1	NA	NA	TGTGCCAGCAGCCTGGGGGGGGGCACTGAAGCTTTCTTT	CASSLGGGTEAFF
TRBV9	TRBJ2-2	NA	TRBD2	TGTGCCAGCAGCTCCGGGACTAGCGGGAGGGGGACCGGGGAGCTGTTTTTT	CASSSGTSGRGTGELFF
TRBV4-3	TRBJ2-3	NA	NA	TGCGCCAGCAGCCAGGAGGACTGGAGCACAGATACGCAGTATTTT	CASSQEDWSTDTQYF
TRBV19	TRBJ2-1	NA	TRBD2	TGTGCCAGTAGTACCCTACCTACGACTAGCGGGAGGTCCCATGAGCAGTTCTTC	CASSTLPTTSGRSHEQFF
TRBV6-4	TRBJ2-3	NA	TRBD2	TGTGCCAGCAGTCAAGGACTAGCGGGAGAGGGCACAGATACGCAGTATTTT	CASSQGLAGEGTDTQYF
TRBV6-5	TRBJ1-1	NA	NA	TGTGCCAGCAGTCCATACCTGAGAGAAGCTTTCTTT	CASSPYLREAFF
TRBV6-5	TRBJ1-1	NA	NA	TGTGCCAGCAGTTACTTGGCGAACACTGAAGCTTTCTTT	CASSYLANTEAFF
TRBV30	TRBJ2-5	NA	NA	TGTGCCTGGGGAGGTGGAGAGACCCAGTACTTC	CAWGGGETQYF
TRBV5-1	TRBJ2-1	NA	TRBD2	TGCGCCAGCAGCCAAGAGGGACTAGCGGGAGTCCGCAATGAGCAGTTCTTC	CASSQEGLAGVRNEQFF
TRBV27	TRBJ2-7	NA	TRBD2	TGTGCCAGCAGTCCCGGGACTAGGGGGTTCGAGCAGTACTTC	CASSPGTRGFEQYF
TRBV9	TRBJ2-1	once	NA	TGTGCCAGCTCACCTCCCTTCCTACCGGACAATGAGCAGTTCTTC	CASSPPFLPDNEQFF
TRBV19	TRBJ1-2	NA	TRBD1	TGTGCCAGTAGTATAGGACAGGGGGCCGGCTACACCTTC	CASSIGQGAGYTF
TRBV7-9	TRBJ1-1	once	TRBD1	TGTGCCAGCAGCTTATCAGGGGGGTTAAGTTACACTGAAGCTTTCTTT	CASSLSGGLSYTEAFF
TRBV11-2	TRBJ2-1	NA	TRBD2	TGTGCCAGCAGCTTAGTAGGACTAGCCCCGTTCTTC	CASSLVGLAPFF
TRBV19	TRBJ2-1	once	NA	TGTGCCAGTAGCATCCTACAAGCGGATGTATACAATGAGCAGTTCTTC	CASSILQADVYNEQFF
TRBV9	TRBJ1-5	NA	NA	TGTGCCAGCAGCGTAGGGGGGCATAATCAGCCCCAGCATTTT	CASSVGGHNQPQHF
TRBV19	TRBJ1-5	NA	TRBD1	TGTGCCAGTGAGGACAGGGGTGATCAGCCCCAGCATTTT	CASEDRGDQPQHF
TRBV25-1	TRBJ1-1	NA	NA	TGTGCCAGCAGTGAGGGGGGCACTGAAGCTTTCTTT	CASSEGGTEAFF
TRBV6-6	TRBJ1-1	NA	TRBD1	TGTGCCAGCAGTTCACAGGGGGCGAGGACTGAAGCTTTCTTT	CASSSQGARTEAFF
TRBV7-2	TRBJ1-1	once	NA	TGTGCCAGCAGCTTACGGACGGGATTGAACACTGAAGCTTTCTTT	CASSLRTGLNTEAFF
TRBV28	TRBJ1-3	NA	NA	TGTGCCAGCAGTTTTATAAACTCTGGAAACACCATATATTTT	CASSFINSGNTIYF
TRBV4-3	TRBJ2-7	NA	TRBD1	TGCGCCAGCAGCCAGGCACGACAGGGGTTCCCCTACGAGCAGTACTTC	CASSQARQGFPYEQYF
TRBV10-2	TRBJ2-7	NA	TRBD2	TGCGCCAGCAGTGAACCGGGAGGGCTCTACGAGCAGTACTTC	CASSEPGGLYEQYF
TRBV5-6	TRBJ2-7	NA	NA	TGTGCCAGCAGCTTGACGCGGGTAAACGACGAGCAGTACTTC	CASSLTRVNDEQYF
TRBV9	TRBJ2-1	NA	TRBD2	TGTGCCAGCAGCTCCCCCGACGGGACTAGCGTGTACAATGAGCAGTTCTTC	CASSSPDGTSVYNEQFF
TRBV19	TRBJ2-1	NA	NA	TGTGCCAGTGATACTCAGGGCTCCTACAATGAGCAGTTCTTC	CASDTQGSYNEQFF
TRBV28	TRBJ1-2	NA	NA	TGTGCCAGCAGTTTCTGGGACACAAACTATGGCTACACCTTC	CASSFWDTNYGYTF
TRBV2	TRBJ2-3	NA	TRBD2	TGTGCCAGACGAGCGGGAAGGCCAGATACGCAGTATTTT	CARRAGRPDTQYF
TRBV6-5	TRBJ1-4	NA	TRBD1	TGTGCCAGCAGCCCCAGCCAGGGGGGTGAAAAACTGTTTTTT	CASSPSQGGEKLFF
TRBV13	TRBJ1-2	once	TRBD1	TGTGCCAGCAGCTTAGGCTATCGTGCGACAGGGGGCGCTGGCTATGGCTACACCTTC	CASSLGYRATGGAGYGYTF
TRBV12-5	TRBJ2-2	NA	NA	TGTGCTAGTGGTTTGGTGGGGAGCCAGACCGGGGAGCTGTTTTTT	CASGLVGSQTGELFF
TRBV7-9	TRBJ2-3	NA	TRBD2	TGTGCCAGCAGCTTAGCGGCAGCGGGAGAGTTAGATACGCAGTATTTT	CASSLAAAGELDTQYF
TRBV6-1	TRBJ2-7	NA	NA	TGTGCCAGCAGGACAGGTACGGGTTACGAGCAGTACTTC	CASRTGTGYEQYF
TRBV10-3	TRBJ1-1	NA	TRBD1	TGTGCCATCAGTGAGTCAGGTGGACAGGGGACTTTGAACACTGAAGCTTTCTTT	CAISESGGQGTLNTEAFF
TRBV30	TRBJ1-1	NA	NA	TGTTCTATGGACTATCAGGCTTTCTTT	CSMDYQAFF
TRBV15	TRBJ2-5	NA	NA	TGTGCCACCAGCAGAGGCCAGATCCAAGAGACCCAGTACTTC	CATSRGQIQETQYF
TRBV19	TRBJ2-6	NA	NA	TGTGCCTTAAGGCCGGGAGAAATGCTTCCCCTCTATCGTGGGGCCAACGTCCTGACTTTC	CALRPGEMLPLYRGANVLTF
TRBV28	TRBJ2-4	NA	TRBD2	TGTGCCAGCAGCCCTAGACTAGCGGGCAAACTATGGTTC	CASSPRLAGKLWF
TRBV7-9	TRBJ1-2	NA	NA	TGTGCCAGCAGCCCCCGGACAGCTTATGGCTACACCTTC	CASSPRTAYGYTF
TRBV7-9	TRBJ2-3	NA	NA	TGTGCCAGCAGCTTAAGTATTTACGCGACTAGCACAGATACGCAGTATTTT	CASSLSIYATSTDTQYF
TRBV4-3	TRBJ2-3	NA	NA	TGCGCCAGCAGCCAAGATGGGCTTACAGATACGCAGTATTTT	CASSQDGLTDTQYF
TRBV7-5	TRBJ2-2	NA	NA	TGTGTCAGAAGCTTTGCGACTAGCGGGTCCGGGGAGCTGTTTTTT	CVRSFATSGSGELFF
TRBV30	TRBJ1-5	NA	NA	TGTGCCTGGAGTGTATACGATCGGCAGCCCCAGCATTTT	CAWSVYDRQPQHF
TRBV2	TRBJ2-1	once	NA	TGTGCCAGCAAGGGACGGGGGGCCCGGGGGTCCTACAATGAGCAGTTCTTC	CASKGRGARGSYNEQFF
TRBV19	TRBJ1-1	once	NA	TGTGCCAGTAGTAGGACAGAGAACACTGAAGCTTTCTTT	CASSRTENTEAFF
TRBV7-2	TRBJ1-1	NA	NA	TGTGCCAGCAGCCAGACAGGACCTACGGCTTTCTTT	CASSQTGPTAFF
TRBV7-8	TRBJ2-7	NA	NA	TGTGCCAGCAGCTATGGGGACTGGGACTCGAGCTCCTACGAGCAGTACTTC	CASSYGDWDSSSYEQYF